Listed here is a single TCR beta chain. Antigen unknown. This specimen belongs to a study of response to subunit inactivated influenza vaccine. The study's findings and limits: It was the authors' suggestion that each seasonal influenza vaccination recruits few new T cells.

The V gene's germline CDR1 is SEHNR and CDR2 FQNEAQ (reference sequence). CDR3 length: 15 residues. Trimming took 2 bases from V and 6 from J; bases not matched to a gene: 7. Using its own MiXCR run on the RT-PCR reads, TCRdb lists one record per CDR3 protein. The sample has about 620,000 distinct CDR3 sequences, 12% seen once. The source was PBMCs from blood, collected on the day of vaccination. The J gene is TRBJ2-5, the V gene TRBV7-9; 9 bases line up with TRBD1. This TCR was sampled from a man aged 45-60 years who received an inactivated influenza vaccine. The CDR3 sequence is CASSLPGQGIQTQYF. CDR3 coding DNA: TGTGCCAGCAGCTTACCGGGACAGGGTATTCAGACCCAGTACTTC. The entire variable domain, with the rest obtained from reference TRBV7-9 and TRBJ2-5, is as follows: DTGVSQNPRHKITKRGQNVTFRCDPISEHNRLYWYRQTLGQGPEFLTYFQNEAQLEKSRLLSDRFSAERPKGSFSTLEIQRTEQGDSAMYLCASSLPGQGIQTQYFGPGTRLLVL.